Detailed here is one T cell receptor (beta chain). Its target is unknown. The sample belongs to a study of T cells in narcolepsy. The overall study: Healthy controls were enrolled alongside patients with narcolepsy type 1 or type 2. Broader study findings: Autoreactive clonotypes reportedly recurred in blood of same and different patients, not controls. Same-patient CSF and blood CD4+ T cell clonotypes included HCRT-specific and TRIB2-specific autoreactive ones.

Assay: immunoSEQ multiplex PCR; the TCRdb copy retains only in-frame clones and omits some. Found here are 35,000 to 40,000 clones, approximately 85% of them singletons; the top ten hold about 1.5%. Material for sequencing was CD45RA- memory CD4+ T cells from PBMCs. This TCR was recovered from a human donor with narcolepsy.

The CDR3: CATAPGRGGQPQHF. The CDR3 DNA is TGTGCCACCGCTCCGGGACGTGGGGGTCAGCCCCAGCATTTT. The V gene is TRBV19, the J gene TRBJ1-5, with a weak D call TRBD1 (5 bases). Trimming stripped 10 bases from V and 6 bases from J, with 19 bases between. Germline values: CDR1 LNHDA, CDR2 SQIVND (reference sequence). The CDR3 has 14 residues.